This T cell receptor (beta chain) was obtained from a study of T cell changes during pregnancy in multiple sclerosis. This CDR3 is 19 amino acids long. Trimming cost V 5 bases and J 6 bases, with 32 bases left between them. Germline CDR1 SGHAT, CDR2 FQNNGV. Repertoires were generated with immunoSEQ multiplex PCR, while TCRdb's copy carries only in-frame clones and drops some. This sample has approximately 22,000 clones, with roughly 93% found just once. The starting material was CD8+ T cells from peripheral blood mononuclear cells, obtained in the third trimester of pregnancy. The chain recombines TRBV11-2 with TRBJ2-7; maybe TRBD1 (6 bases). The origin of this receptor is a female donor with multiple sclerosis, enrolled in a pregnancy study. The CDR3 loop is CASSLIPLTGGQLKAEQYF. In DNA form, the CDR3 reads TGTGCCAGCAGCCTCATACCGTTGACCGGAGGACAGCTTAAGGCCGAGCAGTACTTC.